Detailed here is one T cell receptor beta chain. Samples were taken several times over chemoradiotherapy. Trimming stripped 0 bases from V and 0 bases from J, with 10 bases between. The CDR3 is made up of 16 amino acids. Per germline, CDR1 SGDLS and CDR2 YYNGEE. This sample is drawn from a study of chemoradiotherapy in HPV16-positive cancers. The protocol was immunoSEQ multiplex PCR, while the TCRdb copy is restricted to in-frame clones and leaves out a portion. Here the sample spans roughly 10,000 clones, around 83% being singletons. The chain uses TRBV9 and TRBJ1-3, with a weak D call TRBD1 (5 bases). This TCR was recovered from a human donor with HPV-associated anogenital cancer. The specimen comprised tumor tissue, sampled from a patient who underwent chemoradiotherapy. The CDR3 DNA reads as TGTGCCAGCAGCGTAGTCCCTGACAGCTCTGGAAACACCATATATTTT. This encodes CASSVVPDSSGNTIYF.